The source of this T cell receptor beta chain is a study of radiotherapy plus CTLA-4 blockade in lung cancer. Study-level background: Across the patients, objective responses occurred in less than 20%, and disease control in under 40%.

Study-wide points: Early blood T cell clone changes and increased post-radiation serum interferon-beta were reportedly the strongest response predictors. Subsequent to radiotherapy plus ipilimumab, tumor-derived TCR clones underwent expansion in blood.

CDR1 is MDHEN and CDR2 is SYDVKM in the germline V gene. Germline trimming cut 6 bases from V and 9 bases from J; bases unmatched to any gene: 14. The CDR3 is made up of 15 amino acids. Profiling relied on immunoSEQ multiplex PCR, and the TCRdb table lists in-frame clones only, not all of them. The sample lists some 18,000 clones; approximately 85% were seen once. The study treated chemo-refractory metastatic non-small-cell lung cancer patients with focal radiation plus ipilimumab CTLA-4 blockade. About this clone: Antigen specificity is unknown.

The chain links TRBV28 to TRBJ2-1; 7 bases fit TRBD2. The source of this sequence is a human donor with non-small cell lung cancer whose response to radiotherapy plus ipilimumab could not be evaluated. The sequencing used peripheral blood, collected from a patient treated with radiotherapy plus ipilimumab. The chain's CDR3 is CASRAATAGVGEQFF. The CDR3 bases are TGTGCCAGCAGGGCCGCTACGGCGGGAGTAGGTGAGCAGTTCTTC. Based on the CDR3 plus reference TRBV28 and TRBJ2-1, the full variable domain is DVKVTQSSRYLVKRTGEKVFLECVQDMDHENMFWYRQDPGLGLRLIYFSYDVKMKEKGDIPEGYSVSREKKERFSLILESASTNQTSMYLCASRAATAGVGEQFFGPGTRLTVL.